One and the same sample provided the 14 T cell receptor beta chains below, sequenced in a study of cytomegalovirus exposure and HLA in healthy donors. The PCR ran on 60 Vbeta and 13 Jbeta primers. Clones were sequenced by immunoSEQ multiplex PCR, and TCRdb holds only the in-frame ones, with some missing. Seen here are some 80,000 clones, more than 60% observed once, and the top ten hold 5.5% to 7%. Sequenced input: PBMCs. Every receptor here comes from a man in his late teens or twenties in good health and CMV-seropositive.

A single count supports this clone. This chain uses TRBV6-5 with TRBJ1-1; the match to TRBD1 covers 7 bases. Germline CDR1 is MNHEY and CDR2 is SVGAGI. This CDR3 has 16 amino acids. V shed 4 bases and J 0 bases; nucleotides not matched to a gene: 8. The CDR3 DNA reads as TGTGCCAGCAGTTTCACAGGGGAGAGGATGAACACTGAAGCTTTCTTT. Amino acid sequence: CASSFTGERMNTEAFF.

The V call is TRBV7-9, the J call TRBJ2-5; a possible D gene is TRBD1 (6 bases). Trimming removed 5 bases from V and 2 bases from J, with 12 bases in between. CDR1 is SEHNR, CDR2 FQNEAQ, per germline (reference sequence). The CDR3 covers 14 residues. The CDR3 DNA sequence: TGTGCCAGCAGCACACAGGGTGGTCAAGAGACCCAGTACTTC. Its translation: CASSTQGGQETQYF.

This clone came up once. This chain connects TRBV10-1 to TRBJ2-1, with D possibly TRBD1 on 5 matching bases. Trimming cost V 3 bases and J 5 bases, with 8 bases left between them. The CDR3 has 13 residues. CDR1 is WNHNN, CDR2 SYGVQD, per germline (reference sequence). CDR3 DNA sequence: TGCGCCAGCAGTGAATTCAGGGACAATGAGCAGTTCTTC. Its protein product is CASSEFRDNEQFF.

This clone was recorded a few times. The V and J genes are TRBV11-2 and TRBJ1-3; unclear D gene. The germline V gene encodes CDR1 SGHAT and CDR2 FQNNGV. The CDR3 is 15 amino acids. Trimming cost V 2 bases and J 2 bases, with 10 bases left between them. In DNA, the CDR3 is TGTGCCAGCAGCTTACGGGATGGCCCTGGAAACACCATATATTTT. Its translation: CASSLRDGPGNTIYF.

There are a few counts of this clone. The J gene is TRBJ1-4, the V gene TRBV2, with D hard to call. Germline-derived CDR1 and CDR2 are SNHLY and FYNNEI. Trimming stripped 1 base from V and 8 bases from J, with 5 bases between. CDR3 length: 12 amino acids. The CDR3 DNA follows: TGTGCCAGCAGTGAAGGGCGGGAAAAACTGTTTTTT. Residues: CASSEGREKLFF.

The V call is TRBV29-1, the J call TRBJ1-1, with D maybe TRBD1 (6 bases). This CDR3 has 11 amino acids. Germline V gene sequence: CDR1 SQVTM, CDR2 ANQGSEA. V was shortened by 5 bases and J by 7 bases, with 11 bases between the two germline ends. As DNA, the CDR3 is TGCAGCGTTCAACAGGGTATTGAAGCTTTCTTT. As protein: CSVQQGIEAFF.

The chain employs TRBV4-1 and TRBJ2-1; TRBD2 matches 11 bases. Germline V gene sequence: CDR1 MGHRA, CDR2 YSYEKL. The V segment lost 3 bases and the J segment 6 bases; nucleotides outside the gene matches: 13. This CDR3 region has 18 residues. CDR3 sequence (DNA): TGCGCCAGCAGCCACGTTAGCTCTAGCGGGAGGAAGGGCAATGAGCAGTTCTTC. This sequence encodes CASSHVSSSGRKGNEQFF.

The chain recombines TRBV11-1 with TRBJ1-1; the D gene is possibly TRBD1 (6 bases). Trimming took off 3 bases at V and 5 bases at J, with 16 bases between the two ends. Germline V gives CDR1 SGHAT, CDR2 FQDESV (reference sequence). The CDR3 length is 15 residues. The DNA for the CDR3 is TGTGCCAGCAGCTTGGAACAGGGCCGGAGGACTGAAGCTTTCTTT. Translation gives CASSLEQGRRTEAFF. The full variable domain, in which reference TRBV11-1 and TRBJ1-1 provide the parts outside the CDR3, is EAEVAQSPRYKITEKSQAVAFWCDPISGHATLYWYRQILGQGPELLVQFQDESVVDDSQLPKDRFSAERLKGVDSTLKIQPAELGDSAMYLCASSLEQGRRTEAFFGQGTRLTVV.

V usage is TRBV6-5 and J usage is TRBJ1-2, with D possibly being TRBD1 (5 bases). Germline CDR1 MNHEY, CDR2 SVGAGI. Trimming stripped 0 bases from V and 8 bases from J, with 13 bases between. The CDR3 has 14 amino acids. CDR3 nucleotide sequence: TGTGCCAGCAGTTACTCGTGGGGCGCGGAGGGCTACACCTTC. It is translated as CASSYSWGAEGYTF.

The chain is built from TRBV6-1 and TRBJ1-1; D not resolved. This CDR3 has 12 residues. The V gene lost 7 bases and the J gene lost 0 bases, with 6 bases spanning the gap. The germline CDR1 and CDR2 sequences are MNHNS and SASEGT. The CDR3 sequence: CASNPVNTEAFF. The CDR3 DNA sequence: TGTGCCAGCAACCCAGTGAACACTGAAGCTTTCTTT.

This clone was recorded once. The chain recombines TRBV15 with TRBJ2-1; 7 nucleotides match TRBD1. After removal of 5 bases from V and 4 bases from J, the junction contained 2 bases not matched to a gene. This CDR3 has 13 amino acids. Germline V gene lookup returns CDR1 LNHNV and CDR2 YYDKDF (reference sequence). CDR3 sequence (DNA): TGTGCCACCAGCCCAGGGGGATACAATGAGCAGTTCTTC. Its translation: CATSPGGYNEQFF.

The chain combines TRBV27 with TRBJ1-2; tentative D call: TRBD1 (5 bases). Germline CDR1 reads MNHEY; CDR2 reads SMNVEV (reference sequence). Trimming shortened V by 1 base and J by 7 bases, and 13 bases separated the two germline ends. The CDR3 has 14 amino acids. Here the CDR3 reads CASSLLGQLGGYTF. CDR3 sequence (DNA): TGTGCCAGCAGTTTATTGGGGCAGCTTGGTGGCTACACCTTC.

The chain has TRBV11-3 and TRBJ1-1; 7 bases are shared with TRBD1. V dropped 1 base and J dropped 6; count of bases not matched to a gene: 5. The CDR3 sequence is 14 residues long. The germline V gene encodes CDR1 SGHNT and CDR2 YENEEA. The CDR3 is CASSLGTGGSEAFF. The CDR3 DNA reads TGTGCCAGCAGCTTAGGGACAGGAGGATCTGAAGCTTTCTTT.

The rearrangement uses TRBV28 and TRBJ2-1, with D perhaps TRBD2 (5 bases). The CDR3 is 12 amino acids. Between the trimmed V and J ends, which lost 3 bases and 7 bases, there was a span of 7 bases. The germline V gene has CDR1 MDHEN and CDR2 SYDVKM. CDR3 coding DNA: TGTGCCAGCAGTTTTTCGGGAAATGAGCAGTTCTTC. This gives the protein CASSFSGNEQFF.